These 29 T cell receptor beta chains originate from one sample sequenced in a study of T cells after yellow fever vaccination. From the 5' RACE reads, TCRdb called clonotypes with MiXCR, one entry per CDR3 protein. The data show 95,000 to 150,000 distinct CDR3 sequences, under 9% seen once. Here the sequenced sample was CD8+ T cells sorted from PBMCs, taken on the day of the yellow fever booster vaccination. The source of these receptors is a man between 18 and 29 years old who received the YFV17D yellow fever vaccine.

The chain uses TRBV2 and TRBJ2-1, with 9 bases aligning to TRBD2. CDR3 size: 15 residues. In germline, CDR1 is SNHLY, CDR2 FYNNEI. J lost 2 bases, V lost 6 bases, and 5 bases had no gene match. For the CDR3, the DNA is TGTGCCAGCAGAGTAGCGGGGGAGGCCTACAATGAGCAGTTCTTC. Translation gives CASRVAGEAYNEQFF.

The chain carries TRBV6-5 and TRBJ2-1; D call uncertain. The V end lost 2 bases, the J end lost 4 bases, and 18 bases lay between the germline ends. The CDR3 is 17 residues long. Germline V lookup: CDR1 MNHEY, CDR2 SVGAGI. CDR3: CASSYKAGHSKYNEQFF. CDR3 nucleotide sequence: TGTGCCAGCAGTTACAAGGCAGGCCATAGTAAATACAATGAGCAGTTCTTC.

This clonotype was detected only a few times. The rearrangement links TRBV7-9 to TRBJ2-6; TRBD1 is a possible D gene (6 bases). CDR3 length: 15 residues. Trimming took 3 bases from V and 3 from J, leaving 9 bases between them. Germline CDR1 SEHNR, CDR2 FQNEAQ (reference sequence). CDR3 sequence (DNA): TGTGCCAGCAGCTTCAGGGGTAATGGGGCCAACGTCCTGACTTTC. It is translated as CASSFRGNGANVLTF.

At least ten counts were recorded for this clonotype. J is TRBJ1-1 and V is TRBV6-2 or TRBV6-3; D remains ambiguous. This CDR3 spans 15 amino acids. The V gene's germline CDR1 is MNHEY and CDR2 SVGEGT. The V and J ends lost 2 bases and 0 bases respectively, with 10 bases between them. The CDR3: CASSYEEGMNTEAFF. Here the CDR3 DNA reads TGTGCCAGCAGTTACGAGGAGGGCATGAACACTGAAGCTTTCTTT.

At least ten counts were recorded for this clonotype. V gene TRBV28 combines with J gene TRBJ2-3; 7 bases line up with TRBD2. J gave up 4 bases and V 2 bases, and 15 bases lay outside the gene matches. Germline lookup yields CDR1 MDHEN and CDR2 SYDVKM. The CDR3 loop spans 18 amino acids. The CDR3 reads CASSLTLQVAGFPDTQYF. The CDR3 coding sequence is TGTGCCAGCAGTTTAACATTACAGGTAGCGGGTTTTCCAGATACGCAGTATTTT.

Only a few counts were recorded for this clonotype. The chain links TRBV15 to TRBJ2-3; 12 positions agree with TRBD2. CDR1 is LNHNV and CDR2 is YYDKDF in the germline V gene (reference sequence). The CDR3 has 17 amino acids. Trimming at V came to 4 bases and at J to 1 base, leaving 6 bases not matched to a gene. The CDR3 sequence: CATSIIRTSGGTDTQYF. The CDR3 DNA sequence: TGTGCCACCAGCATAATCCGGACTAGCGGGGGCACAGATACGCAGTATTTT.

This clonotype was recorded at least ten times. J is TRBJ1-5 and V is TRBV4-3; D perhaps matches TRBD1 (6 bases). The V gene lost 0 bases and the J gene lost 3 bases, with 12 bases spanning the gap. The germline V gene encodes CDR1 LGHNA and CDR2 YSLEER. This CDR3 contains 16 residues. In DNA, the CDR3 is TGCGCCAGCAGCCAAGATTGGGGGCTCAACAATCAGCCCCAGCATTTT. Protein: CASSQDWGLNNQPQHF.

This chain connects TRBV4-1 to TRBJ2-7; 7 positions match TRBD1. This CDR3 comprises 20 residues. CDR1 and CDR2 from the germline V gene are MGHRA and YSYEKL. With 0 bases clipped from V and 0 bases from J, the junction kept 17 bases outside the gene matches. CDR3 sequence reads: CASSQEGGSGTVGLSYEQYF. Here the CDR3 DNA reads TGCGCCAGCAGCCAAGAAGGAGGTTCAGGGACAGTGGGGCTCTCCTACGAGCAGTACTTC.

This clonotype was counted a few times. The chain is built from TRBV12-3 or TRBV12-4 and TRBJ1-1; D is perhaps TRBD1 (5 bases). The CDR3 spans 15 residues. Trimming removed 6 bases from V and 3 bases from J, with 17 bases in between. The CDR3 protein is CASSPGTAVDTEAFF. The CDR3 coding sequence is TGTGCCAGCAGCCCCGGGACGGCGGTCGACACTGAAGCTTTCTTT.

The chain couples TRBV5-4 to TRBJ1-1; D perhaps matches TRBD1 (5 bases). Trimming cost V 2 bases and J 1 base, with 15 bases left between them. Per the germline V gene, CDR1 is SGHNT and CDR2 is YYREEE (reference sequence). The CDR3 consists of 16 residues. CDR3 in amino acids: CASSLEPGLRNTEAFF. As DNA, the CDR3 is TGTGCCAGCAGCTTAGAGCCGGGACTCAGGAACACTGAAGCTTTCTTT.

The chain is built from TRBV9 and TRBJ2-1, with D uncertain. The V gene's germline CDR1 is SGDLS and CDR2 YYNGEE. CDR3 length: 13 residues. Trimming removed 2 bases at V and 7 bases at J, with 10 bases between. CDR3 region: CASSVGPENEQFF. In DNA, the CDR3 is TGTGCCAGCAGCGTCGGGCCAGAGAATGAGCAGTTCTTC. Filled out from reference TRBV9 and TRBJ2-1, the complete variable domain reads DSGVTQTPKHLITATGQRVTLRCSPRSGDLSVYWYQQSLDQGLQFLIQYYNGEERAKGNILERFSAQQFPDLHSELNLSSLELGDSALYFCASSVGPENEQFFGPGTRLTVL.

V gene TRBV7-9 combines with J gene TRBJ2-2; 8 bases match TRBD2. CDR1 and CDR2 from the germline V gene are SEHNR and FQNEAQ (reference sequence). After removal of 5 bases from V and 0 bases from J, the junction contained 8 bases not matched to a gene. The CDR3 extends over 17 amino acids. DNA for the CDR3: TGTGCCAGCAGCCCCCGGACTAGCTTCGCGAACACCGGGGAGCTGTTTTTT. Translated, it gives CASSPRTSFANTGELFF.

There are a few counts of this clonotype. V usage is TRBV19 and J usage is TRBJ1-6; no clear D gene. The V gene lost 3 bases and the J gene lost 7 bases, with 10 bases spanning the gap. The CDR3 sequence is 14 residues long. Germline values: CDR1 LNHDA, CDR2 SQIVND (reference sequence). The CDR3 DNA reads as TGTGCCAGTAGTATTATCTTAGGGAATTCACCCCTCCACTTT. Translated: CASSIILGNSPLHF. Complete variable domain (other parts from reference TRBV19 and TRBJ1-6): DGGITQSPKYLFRKEGQNVTLSCEQNLNHDAMYWYRQDPGQGLRLIYYSQIVNDFQKGDIAEGYSVSREKKESFPLTVTSAQKNPTAFYLCASSIILGNSPLHFGNGTRLTVT.

The rearrangement uses TRBV6-2 or TRBV6-3 and TRBJ2-7, with D possibly being TRBD2 (5 bases). Trimming cost V 2 bases and J 3 bases, with 11 bases left between them. In germline, CDR1 is MNHEY, CDR2 SVGEGT. The CDR3 totals 14 residues. The CDR3 loop is CASSYEGIGYEQYF. Written as DNA, the CDR3 is TGTGCCAGCAGTTACGAGGGAATCGGCTACGAGCAGTACTTC.

This clonotype was picked up a small number of times. The chain employs TRBV12-3 or TRBV12-4 and TRBJ2-7; D is undetermined. There are 12 residues in the CDR3. V lost 4 bases to trimming and J lost 5 bases, with 9 bases between them. CDR3 bases: TGTGCCAGCAGTTCACCCAGCGACGAGCAGTACTTC. Translated, it gives CASSSPSDEQYF.

This clonotype occurred a few times. V and J are TRBV13 and TRBJ2-1, with TRBD2 matching 11 bases. The germline V gene has CDR1 PRHDT and CDR2 FYEKMQ (reference sequence). The CDR3 has 17 amino acids. V shed 1 base, J shed 6 bases, and the junction held 8 bases outside the gene matches. CDR3 bases: TGTGCCAGCAGCTTAGAACTACTAGCGGGGGAAGGCAATGAGCAGTTCTTC. Translated: CASSLELLAGEGNEQFF.

The chain links TRBV20-1 to TRBJ2-7, with D maybe TRBD2 (6 bases). V lost 0 bases and J lost 1, with 13 bases in between. The CDR3 sequence is 15 residues long. Germline-derived CDR1 and CDR2 are DFQATT and SNEGSKA (reference sequence). Here the CDR3 reads CSARDRGGDSYEQYV. CDR3 in DNA: TGCAGTGCTAGAGATCGGGGCGGGGATTCCTACGAGCAGTACGTC.

CDR3 DNA: TGTGCCAGCAGTAACTCAGGGTTCGGGGACGAGCAGTACGTC. Translating gives CASSNSGFGDEQYV. V is TRBV6-5 and J is TRBJ2-7, with D tentatively TRBD1 or TRBD2 (5 bases each). There are 14 residues in the CDR3. Germline V gene lookup returns CDR1 MNHEY and CDR2 SVGAGI.

The genes are TRBV6-2 or TRBV6-3 and TRBJ2-7, with a tentative D call TRBD1 (6 bases). The V gene lost 6 bases and the J gene lost 4 bases, with 19 bases spanning the gap. The CDR3 runs to 15 residues. Germline V lookup: CDR1 MNHEY, CDR2 SVGEGT. The DNA for the CDR3 is TGTGCCAGCAGAAGCGTCAGGGGATTAGGGTACGAGCAGTACGTC. It is translated as CASRSVRGLGYEQYV.

This clonotype appeared many times. V is TRBV4-3 and J is TRBJ2-7, with D unclear. This CDR3 has 15 residues. Trimming cost V 0 bases and J 4 bases, with 13 bases left between them. Germline V gene sequence: CDR1 LGHNA, CDR2 YSLEER. CDR3 residues: CASSQDWAVKYEQYF. Written as DNA, the CDR3 is TGCGCCAGCAGCCAAGATTGGGCTGTAAAATACGAGCAGTACTTC.

The V and J genes are TRBV5-1 and TRBJ2-7, with D unresolved. Trimming cost V 0 bases and J 0 bases, with 10 bases left between them. Germline CDR1 reads SGHRS; CDR2 reads YFSETQ. This CDR3 is built from 15 residues. The CDR3 is CASSLAVLSSYEQYF. CDR3 nucleotide sequence: TGCGCCAGCAGCTTGGCTGTGCTGAGCTCCTACGAGCAGTACTTC.

This clonotype occurred many times. J is TRBJ2-2 and V is TRBV29-1; perhaps D is TRBD1 or TRBD2 (6 bases each). Germline V lookup: CDR1 SQVTM, CDR2 ANQGSEA. The CDR3 extends over 15 amino acids. V lost 1 base and J lost 5, with 14 bases in between. The CDR3 is CSVEGLRGRTGELFF. Here the CDR3 DNA reads TGCAGCGTTGAAGGGTTACGGGGGCGAACCGGGGAGCTGTTTTTT.

The chain employs TRBV4-3 and TRBJ2-2; D possibly corresponds to TRBD1 (6 bases). V lost 1 base, J lost 5 bases, and 11 bases lay in between. The CDR3 is 15 amino acids. The V gene's germline CDR1 is LGHNA and CDR2 YSLEER. In DNA, the CDR3 is TGCGCCAGCAGCCAAGTTGGGGGCGCGACCGGGGAGCTGTTTTTT. Protein product: CASSQVGGATGELFF.

The CDR3: CASSLRGYYEQYF. CDR3 coding DNA: TGTGCCAGCAGCTTAAGGGGCTACTACGAGCAGTACTTC. The rearrangement joins TRBV7-9 to TRBJ2-7, with D possibly being TRBD1 (5 bases). V shed 2 bases and J shed 3 bases, with 8 bases lying between them. The V gene's germline CDR1 is SEHNR and CDR2 FQNEAQ (reference sequence). The CDR3 extends over 13 amino acids.

Here the CDR3 reads CASRLTGNYNEQFF. The CDR3, as DNA: TGTGCCAGCAGATTGACAGGAAACTACAATGAGCAGTTCTTC. V usage is TRBV7-9 and J usage is TRBJ2-1; D might be TRBD1 (6 bases). The V and J ends lost 6 bases and 3 bases respectively, with 12 bases between them. The V gene's germline CDR1 is SEHNR and CDR2 FQNEAQ (reference sequence). This CDR3 has 14 residues. Full variable domain (remainder filled in from reference TRBV7-9 and TRBJ2-1): DTGVSQNPRHKITKRGQNVTFRCDPISEHNRLYWYRQTLGQGPEFLTYFQNEAQLEKSRLLSDRFSAERPKGSFSTLEIQRTEQGDSAMYLCASRLTGNYNEQFFGPGTRLTVL.

The V call is TRBV12-3 or TRBV12-4, the J call TRBJ1-6, with 7 bases fitting TRBD1. The CDR3 is 17 amino acids. V lost 6 bases, J lost 0 bases, and 8 bases stayed unmatched. CDR3 sequence (DNA): TGTGCCAGCAGCCAGGGACAGTTGAGCTCCTATAATTCACCCCTCCACTTT. This codes for CASSQGQLSSYNSPLHF.

The chain recombines TRBV9 with TRBJ2-1, with 11 nucleotides matching TRBD2. Unmatched junction bases numbered 3, after V lost 3 bases and J lost 4 bases. The CDR3 is made up of 15 amino acids. CDR1 is SGDLS, CDR2 YYNGEE, per germline. CDR3 loop: CASSAGTSGYNEQFF. DNA for the CDR3: TGTGCCAGCAGCGCCGGGACTAGCGGTTACAATGAGCAGTTCTTC.

This clonotype was found many times. The chain joins TRBV6-6 to TRBJ1-2; D perhaps matches TRBD1 (6 bases). Trimming stripped 6 bases from V and 0 bases from J, with 17 bases between. The CDR3 covers 16 residues. Germline CDR1 reads MNHNY; CDR2 reads SVGAGI (reference sequence). CDR3 sequence: CASRVGYRTANYGYTF. In DNA form, the CDR3 reads TGTGCCAGCAGGGTAGGGTACAGGACAGCTAACTATGGCTACACCTTC.

The rearrangement links TRBV12-3 or TRBV12-4 to TRBJ1-1; 9 positions agree with TRBD1. V was clipped by 3 bases and J by 7 bases; unmatched bases: 9. This CDR3 comprises 15 residues. CDR3 amino acids: CASSFVGDRAVEAFF. DNA for the CDR3: TGTGCCAGCAGTTTCGTAGGGGACAGGGCGGTTGAAGCTTTCTTT.